The clone carrying this T cell receptor (beta chain) occurred once. The sample belongs to a study of CD8 T cells in Susac syndrome. This CDR3 contains 14 residues. Losses at the gene ends were 6 bases for V and 9 bases for J; bases not matched to a gene: 9. Germline lookup yields CDR1 SNHLY and CDR2 FYNNEI. RNA amounts of about 0.5 to 1 ug underwent reverse transcription with random hexamers. TCRdb fed the immunoSEQ multiplex PCR reads into MiXCR, producing one record per CDR3 protein. The sample lists more than 250,000 distinct CDR3 sequences; approximately 90% were seen once. This clonotype originated in a human donor with multiple sclerosis. Sample: CD4+ T cells from PBMCs. V is TRBV2 and J is TRBJ2-1, with 9 bases that match TRBD1. Here the CDR3 reads CASRPGTGYFEQFF. The CDR3 region has the DNA TGTGCCAGCAGGCCCGGGACAGGGTATTTTGAGCAGTTCTTC. The entire variable domain, with the rest obtained from reference TRBV2 and TRBJ2-1, is as follows: EPEVTQTPSHQVTQMGQEVILRCVPISNHLYFYWYRQILGQKVEFLVSFYNNEISEKSEIFDDQFSVERPDGSNFTLKIRSTKLEDSAMYFCASRPGTGYFEQFFGPGTRLTVL.